The 14 T cell receptor beta chains listed next were all sequenced from one sample in a study of T cells in Graves' hyperthyroidism and ophthalmopathy. TCR beta CDR3 sequences were amplified from RNA transcripts. The TCR CDR3 was amplified in a first-round RT-PCR using the HTBI primer set. Using its own MiXCR run on the multiplex PCR reads, TCRdb lists one record per CDR3 protein. The sample shows 380,000 or so distinct CDR3 sequences, about 18% of them seen only once. Sample: blood. Receptors originate from a young woman with Graves' hyperthyroidism.

About this clonotype itself: Being one base from a much bigger clone, this may be a read error. This chain links TRBV10-3 with TRBJ1-2; no reliable D call. Germline V gives CDR1 ENHRY, CDR2 SYGVKD. CDR3 size: 12 residues. CDR3 sequence reads: CAIGWTGYGYAF. The CDR3, as DNA: TGTGCCATCGGATGGACTGGCTATGGCTACGCCTTC.

This clonotype was observed at least ten times. The chain is built from TRBV27 and TRBJ1-2, with D unclear. V shed 3 bases and J shed 8 bases, with 7 bases lying between them. CDR3 length: 11 residues. The V gene's germline CDR1 is MNHEY and CDR2 SMNVEV (reference sequence). The CDR3 sequence: CASSFEGGYTF. In nucleotides, the CDR3 is TGTGCCAGCAGTTTCGAGGGAGGCTACACCTTC.

This clonotype was picked up many times. The chain joins TRBV2 to TRBJ2-1, with no clear D. V lost 5 bases and J lost 0, with 11 bases in between. The germline V gene encodes CDR1 SNHLY and CDR2 FYNNEI. The CDR3 spans 15 residues. Written as DNA, the CDR3 is TGTGCCAGCAGTCTGGACCTTAGCTCCTACAATGAGCAGTTCTTC. Translated, it gives CASSLDLSSYNEQFF.

Notes on this clonotype: Its ends do not fully match the called genes, so a read error is possible. V usage is TRBV5-1 and J usage is TRBJ2-7, with D hard to call. From germline, CDR1 is SGHRS and CDR2 YFSETQ. This CDR3 comprises 15 residues. CDR3 nucleotide sequence: TGCGCCTGCAGCCCCAGGCCCGTGAAGGGTGACGAGCAGTACTTC. It encodes CACSPRPVKGDEQYF.

This clonotype was seen repeatedly, ten times or more. The V and J genes are TRBV15 and TRBJ1-5; the D is unclear. The length of the CDR3 is 14 residues. V was clipped by 0 bases and J by 7 bases, with 10 bases between them. The germline V gene has CDR1 LNHNV and CDR2 YYDKDF (reference sequence). CDR3 coding DNA: TGTGCCACCAGCAGAGATTTGGGTCCGCAGCCCCAGCATTTT. This codes for CATSRDLGPQPQHF.

Worth noting for this clonotype: Given the absence of the conserved phenylalanine or tryptophan at the CDR3 end, a read error is likely. The CDR3 nucleotides are TGTGCCAGCAGTTCGGACAGGGGCGGCTATGGCTACACCGTC. Translating gives CASSSDRGGYGYTV. This chain links TRBV6-2 or TRBV6-3 with TRBJ1-2; 9 nucleotides match TRBD1. V was pared by 4 bases and J by 4 bases, with 4 bases of the junction left unmatched. This CDR3 comprises 14 residues. Per the germline V gene, CDR1 is MNHEY and CDR2 is SVGEGT.

The CDR3 sequence: CASMVTRNTIYF. DNA of the CDR3: TGTGCCAGCATGGTAACTCGAAACACCATATATTTT. The gene calls are TRBV28 and TRBJ1-3; D not resolved. V shed 7 bases and J shed 5 bases, with 9 bases lying between them. The germline gives CDR1 MDHEN, CDR2 SYDVKM. The CDR3 runs to 12 residues.

This clonotype was seen many times. The J gene is TRBJ2-2, the V gene TRBV3-1, with D unclear. Per the germline V gene, CDR1 is LGHDT and CDR2 is YNNKEL (reference sequence). The CDR3 totals 13 residues. The V end lost 3 bases, the J end lost 6 bases, and 8 bases lay between the germline ends. For the CDR3, the DNA is TGTGCCAGCAGCCAGAGTTTGGCCGGGGAGCTGTTTTTT. Its protein product is CASSQSLAGELFF.

This clonotype was counted only a few times. The genes are TRBV5-1 and TRBJ2-5; TRBD2 agrees at 7 bases. The CDR3 sequence is 16 residues long. The germline CDR1 and CDR2 sequences are SGHRS and YFSETQ. V lost 0 bases and J lost 0; bases outside the gene matches: 5. CDR3 nucleotides: TGCGCCAGCAGCTTGGGACCAGCGGGGAACCAAGAGACCCAGTACTTC. Its protein is CASSLGPAGNQETQYF.

Ten or more counts support this clonotype. A much larger clone differs from this one at a single base, so this may be a read error. The rearrangement joins TRBV28 to TRBJ2-2; D gene unclear. The CDR3 loop spans 13 amino acids. Trimming stripped 3 bases from V and 4 bases from J, with 6 bases between. Germline CDR1 is MDHEN and CDR2 is SYDVKM. CDR3: CASSLDGTGELFF. The CDR3 DNA reads TGTGCCAGCAGTTTGGACGGCACCGGGGAGCTGTTTTTT.

This clonotype was counted at least ten times. The V and J genes are TRBV7-2 and TRBJ2-7; TRBD2 is a possible D gene (6 bases). Germline V lookup: CDR1 SGHTA, CDR2 FQGNSA. Trimming removed 5 bases from V and 3 bases from J, with 14 bases in between. This CDR3 contains 14 residues. This CDR3 is CASSPTRDNYEQYF. Written as DNA, the CDR3 is TGTGCCAGCAGCCCTACGCGGGATAACTACGAGCAGTACTTC.

As for this clonotype: A read error may explain this, as a much larger clone is one base away. V gene TRBV10-3 combines with J gene TRBJ1-1; 11 positions agree with TRBD1. CDR1 and CDR2 from the germline V gene are ENHRY and SYGVKD. The CDR3 has 15 residues. CDR3 region: CAISEGTGGDTETFF. CDR3 nucleotides: TGTGCCATCAGTGAGGGGACAGGGGGAGACACTGAAACTTTCTTT.

In this sample, this clonotype turned up many times. Written as DNA, the CDR3 is TGTGCCAGCTCAGGGTATGGCAATCAGCCCCAGCATTTT. Its translation: CASSGYGNQPQHF. This chain joins TRBV18 and TRBJ1-5; D gene unclear. The CDR3 contains 13 residues. Germline V gene lookup returns CDR1 KGHSH and CDR2 LQKENI. V was clipped by 5 bases and J by 2 bases, with 7 bases between them.

There are many counts of this clonotype. The chain recombines TRBV6-1 with TRBJ2-7; D is uncertain. Germline V gene data show CDR1 as MNHNS and CDR2 as SASEGT. The germline V and J ends were trimmed by 6 bases and 2 bases, with 11 bases remaining between them. The CDR3 has 13 residues. CDR3 protein: CASRDPIAYEQYF. DNA of the CDR3: TGTGCCAGCAGGGACCCCATTGCCTACGAGCAGTACTTC.